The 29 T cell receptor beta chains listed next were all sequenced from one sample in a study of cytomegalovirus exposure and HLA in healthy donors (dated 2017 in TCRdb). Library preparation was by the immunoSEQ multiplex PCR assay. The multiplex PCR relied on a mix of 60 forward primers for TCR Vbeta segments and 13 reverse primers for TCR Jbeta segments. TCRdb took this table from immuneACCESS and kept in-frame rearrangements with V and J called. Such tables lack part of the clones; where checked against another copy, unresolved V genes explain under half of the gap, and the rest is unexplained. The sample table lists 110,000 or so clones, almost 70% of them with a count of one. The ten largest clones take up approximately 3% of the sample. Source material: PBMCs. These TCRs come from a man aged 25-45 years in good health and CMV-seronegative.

CDR3 region: CATSTGTFVSKAFF. CDR3 in DNA: TGTGCCACCAGCACCGGGACATTCGTCTCAAAAGCTTTCTTT. The chain has TRBV15 and TRBJ1-1, with D perhaps TRBD1 (6 bases). The CDR3 length is 14 residues. CDR1 is LNHNV, CDR2 YYDKDF, per germline (reference sequence). Trimming removed 4 bases at V and 9 bases at J, with 18 bases between.

The CDR3 DNA reads as TGCAGCTTACGGACAGGAGCGAACACTGAAGCTTTCTTT. This encodes CSLRTGANTEAFF. The rearrangement joins TRBV29-1 to TRBJ1-1; TRBD1 agrees at 7 bases. V lost 8 bases, J lost 1 base, and 7 bases stayed unmatched. The CDR3 consists of 13 residues. Looked up from germline, CDR1 is SQVTM and CDR2 is ANQGSEA.

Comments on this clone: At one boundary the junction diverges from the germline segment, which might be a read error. In DNA, the CDR3 is TGTGCCAGCAGTTTGTGGCGGGAGAAGCTCTTC. Translation: CASSLWREKLF. This chain links TRBV28 with TRBJ2-1; TRBD2 agrees at 7 bases. CDR1 is MDHEN and CDR2 is SYDVKM in the germline V gene. The length of the CDR3 is 11 residues. Together with reference TRBV28 and TRBJ2-1, the CDR3 gives the full variable domain: DVKVTQSSRYLVKRTGEKVFLECVQDMDHENMFWYRQDPGLGLRLIYFSYDVKMKEKGDIPEGYSVSREKKERFSLILESASTNQTSMYLCASSLWREKLFGPGTRLTVL.

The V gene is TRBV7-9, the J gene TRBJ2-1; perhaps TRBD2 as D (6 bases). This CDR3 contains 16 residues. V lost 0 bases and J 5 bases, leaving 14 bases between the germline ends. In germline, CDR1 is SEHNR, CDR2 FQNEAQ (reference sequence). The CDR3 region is CASSLAGGNSNNEQFF. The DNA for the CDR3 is TGTGCCAGCAGCTTAGCGGGCGGGAATTCGAACAATGAGCAGTTCTTC.

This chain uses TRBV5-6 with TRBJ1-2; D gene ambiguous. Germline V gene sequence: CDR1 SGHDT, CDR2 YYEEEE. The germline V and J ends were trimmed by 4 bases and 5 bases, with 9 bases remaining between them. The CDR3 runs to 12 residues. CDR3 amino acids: CASSKTGYGYTF. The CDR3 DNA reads TGTGCCAGCAGCAAAACGGGTTATGGCTACACCTTC.

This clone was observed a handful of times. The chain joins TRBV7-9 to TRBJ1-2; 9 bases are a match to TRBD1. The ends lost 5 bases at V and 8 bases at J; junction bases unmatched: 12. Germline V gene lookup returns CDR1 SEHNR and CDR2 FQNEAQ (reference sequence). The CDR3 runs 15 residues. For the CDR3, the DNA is TGTGCCAGCAGCGGGACAAGGACAGGGGCGGAAGGCTACACCTTC. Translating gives CASSGTRTGAEGYTF.

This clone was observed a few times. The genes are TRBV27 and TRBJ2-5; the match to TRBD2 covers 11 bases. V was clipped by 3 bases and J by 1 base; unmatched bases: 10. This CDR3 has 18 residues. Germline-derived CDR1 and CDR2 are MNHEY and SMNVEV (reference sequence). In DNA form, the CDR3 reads TGTGCCAGCAGTTTGCGGGGGATAGGGACTAGCGGCCAAGAGACCCAGTACTTC. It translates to CASSLRGIGTSGQETQYF.

The CDR3 is CASSFLLGGSIQYF. CDR3 nucleotides: TGTGCCAGCAGCTTCCTTCTGGGGGGAAGCATTCAGTACTTC. The V and J genes are TRBV7-9 and TRBJ2-4, with a possible D match to TRBD2 (6 bases). The CDR3 runs to 14 residues. The germline V and J ends were trimmed by 3 bases and 9 bases, with 15 bases remaining between them. Per the germline V gene, CDR1 is SEHNR and CDR2 is FQNEAQ (reference sequence).

For the CDR3, the DNA is TGTGCCAGCAGGCCTCAGGGGGATGGCTACACCTTC. Its protein product is CASRPQGDGYTF. The chain recombines TRBV28 with TRBJ1-2, with 7 bases fitting TRBD1. There are 12 residues in the CDR3. Germline V gene sequence: CDR1 MDHEN, CDR2 SYDVKM. V was clipped by 6 bases and J by 6 bases; unmatched bases: 4.

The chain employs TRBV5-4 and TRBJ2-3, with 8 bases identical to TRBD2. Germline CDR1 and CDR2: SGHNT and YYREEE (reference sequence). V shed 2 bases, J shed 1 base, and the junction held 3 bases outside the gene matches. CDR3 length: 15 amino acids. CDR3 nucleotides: TGTGCCAGCAGCTTACGGGAGGGGGGCACAGATACGCAGTATTTT. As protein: CASSLREGGTDTQYF.

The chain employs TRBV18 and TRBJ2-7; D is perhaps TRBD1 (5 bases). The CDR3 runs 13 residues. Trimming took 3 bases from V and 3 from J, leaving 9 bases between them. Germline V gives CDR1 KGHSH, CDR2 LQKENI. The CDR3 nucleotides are TGTGCCAGCTCACCTGACAGCTTCTACGAGCAGTACTTC. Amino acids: CASSPDSFYEQYF.

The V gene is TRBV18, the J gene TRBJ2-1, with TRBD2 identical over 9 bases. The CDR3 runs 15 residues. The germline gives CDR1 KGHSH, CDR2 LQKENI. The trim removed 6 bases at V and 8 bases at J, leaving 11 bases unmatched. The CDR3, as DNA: TGTGCCAGCTCCCAACAGCCGGGACTAGCAGATGAGCAGTTCTTC. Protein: CASSQQPGLADEQFF.

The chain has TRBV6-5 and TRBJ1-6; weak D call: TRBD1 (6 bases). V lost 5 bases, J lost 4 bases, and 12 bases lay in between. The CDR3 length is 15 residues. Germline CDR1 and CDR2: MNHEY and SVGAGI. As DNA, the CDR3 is TGTGCCAGCAGTCAACGGGACACTTATAATTCACCCCTCCACTTT. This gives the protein CASSQRDTYNSPLHF.

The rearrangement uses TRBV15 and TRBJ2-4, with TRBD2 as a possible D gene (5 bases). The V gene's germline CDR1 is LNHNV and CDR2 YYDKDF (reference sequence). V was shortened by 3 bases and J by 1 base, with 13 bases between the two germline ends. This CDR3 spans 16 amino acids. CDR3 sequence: CATSRMSGGAKNIQYF. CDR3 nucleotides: TGTGCCACCAGCAGGATGAGCGGTGGGGCCAAAAACATTCAGTACTTC.

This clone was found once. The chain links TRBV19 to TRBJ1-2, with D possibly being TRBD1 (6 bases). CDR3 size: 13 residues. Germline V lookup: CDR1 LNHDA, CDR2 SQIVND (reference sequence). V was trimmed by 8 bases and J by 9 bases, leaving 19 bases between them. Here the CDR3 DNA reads TGTGCCAGTGGCCGTGACAGGTCGGGAAGCTACACCTTC. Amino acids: CASGRDRSGSYTF.

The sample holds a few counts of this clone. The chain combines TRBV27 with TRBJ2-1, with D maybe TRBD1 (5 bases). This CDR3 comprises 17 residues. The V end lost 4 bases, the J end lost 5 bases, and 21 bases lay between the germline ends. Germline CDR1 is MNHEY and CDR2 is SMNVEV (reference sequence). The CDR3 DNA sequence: TGTGCCAGCAGTTCTAAAAGACCGACAGTTAGGGACAATGAGCAGTTCTTC. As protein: CASSSKRPTVRDNEQFF.

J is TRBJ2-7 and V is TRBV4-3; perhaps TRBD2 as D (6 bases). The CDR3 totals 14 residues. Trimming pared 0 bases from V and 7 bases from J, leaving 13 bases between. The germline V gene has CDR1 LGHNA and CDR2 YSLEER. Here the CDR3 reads CASSQEARAGEQYF. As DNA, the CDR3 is TGCGCCAGCAGCCAAGAGGCCAGGGCGGGGGAGCAGTACTTC.

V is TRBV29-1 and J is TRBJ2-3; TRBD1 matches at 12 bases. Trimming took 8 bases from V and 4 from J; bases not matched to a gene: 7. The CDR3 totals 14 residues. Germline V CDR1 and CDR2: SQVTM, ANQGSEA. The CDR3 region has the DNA TGCAGCTCCTCCGGGACAGGGGGCGCAGATACGCAGTATTTT. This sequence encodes CSSSGTGGADTQYF.

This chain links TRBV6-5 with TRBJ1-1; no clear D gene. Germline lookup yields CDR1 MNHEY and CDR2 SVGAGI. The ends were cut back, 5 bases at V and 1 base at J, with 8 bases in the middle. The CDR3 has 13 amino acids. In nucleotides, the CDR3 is TGTGCCAGCAGTCCGACACGGAACACTGAAGCTTTCTTT. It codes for CASSPTRNTEAFF.

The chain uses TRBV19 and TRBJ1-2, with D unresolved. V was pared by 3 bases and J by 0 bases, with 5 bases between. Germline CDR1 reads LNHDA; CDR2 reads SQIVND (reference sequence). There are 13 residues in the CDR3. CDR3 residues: CASSMLTNYGYTF. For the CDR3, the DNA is TGTGCCAGTAGTATGTTAACTAACTATGGCTACACCTTC. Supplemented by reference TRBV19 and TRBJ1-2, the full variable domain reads DGGITQSPKYLFRKEGQNVTLSCEQNLNHDAMYWYRQDPGQGLRLIYYSQIVNDFQKGDIAEGYSVSREKKESFPLTVTSAQKNPTAFYLCASSMLTNYGYTFGSGTRLTVV.

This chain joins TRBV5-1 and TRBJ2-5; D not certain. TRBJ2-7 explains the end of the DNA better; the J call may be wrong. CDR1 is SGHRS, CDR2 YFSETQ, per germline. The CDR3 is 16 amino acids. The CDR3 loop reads CASSLAEASYSYEQYF. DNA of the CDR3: TGCGCCAGCAGCTTGGCCGAGGCTTCCTACTCCTACGAGCAGTACTTC.

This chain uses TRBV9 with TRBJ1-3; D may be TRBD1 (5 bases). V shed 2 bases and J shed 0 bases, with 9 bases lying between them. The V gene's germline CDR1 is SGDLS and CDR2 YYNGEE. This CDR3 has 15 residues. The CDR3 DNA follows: TGTGCCAGCAGCGTGCAGGGTAGCTCTGGAAACACCATATATTTT. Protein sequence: CASSVQGSSGNTIYF.

CDR3 nucleotides: TGCGCCAGCAGTTTGACTCCGGGACAGGGCCAGTTCTTC. Translating it yields CASSLTPGQGQFF. J is TRBJ2-1 and V is TRBV5-1; TRBD1 aligns across 9 bases. V shed 5 bases, J shed 13 bases, and the junction held 10 bases outside the gene matches. CDR3 length: 13 residues. The germline CDR1 and CDR2 sequences are SGHRS and YFSETQ.

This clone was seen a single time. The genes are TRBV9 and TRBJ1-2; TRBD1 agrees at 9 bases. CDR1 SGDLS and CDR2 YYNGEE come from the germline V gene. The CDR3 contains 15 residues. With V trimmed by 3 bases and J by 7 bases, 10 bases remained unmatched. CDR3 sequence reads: CASSAGGTGSPGYTF. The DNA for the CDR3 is TGTGCCAGCAGCGCCGGGGGGACAGGGAGCCCTGGCTACACCTTC.

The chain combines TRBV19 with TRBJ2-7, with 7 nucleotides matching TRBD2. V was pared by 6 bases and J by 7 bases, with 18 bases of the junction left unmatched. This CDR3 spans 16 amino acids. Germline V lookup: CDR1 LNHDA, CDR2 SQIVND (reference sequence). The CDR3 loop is CASSASPLGGRYEQYF. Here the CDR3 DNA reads TGTGCCAGTAGCGCGAGCCCCCTAGGCGGGAGATATGAGCAGTACTTC. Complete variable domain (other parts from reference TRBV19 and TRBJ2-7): DGGITQSPKYLFRKEGQNVTLSCEQNLNHDAMYWYRQDPGQGLRLIYYSQIVNDFQKGDIAEGYSVSREKKESFPLTVTSAQKNPTAFYLCASSASPLGGRYEQYFGPGTRLTVT.

For the CDR3, the DNA is TGTGCCAGCAGGCTGAGGAACTATGGCTACACCTTC. Translating it yields CASRLRNYGYTF. V gene TRBV28 combines with J gene TRBJ1-2; no firm D call. The V and J ends lost 6 bases and 2 bases respectively, with 7 bases between them. The V gene's germline CDR1 is MDHEN and CDR2 SYDVKM. The CDR3 loop spans 12 amino acids.

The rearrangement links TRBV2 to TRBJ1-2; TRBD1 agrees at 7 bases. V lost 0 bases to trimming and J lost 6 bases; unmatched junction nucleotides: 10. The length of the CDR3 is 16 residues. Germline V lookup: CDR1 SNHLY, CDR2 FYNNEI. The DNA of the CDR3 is TGTGCCAGCAGTGAAGCGCTTCTGACAGGGAAAAATGGCTACACCTTC. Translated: CASSEALLTGKNGYTF.

The CDR3 DNA follows: TGTGCCAGTAGCGACCTAGCGGGAGGGCCAGTTAAATTCTTC. This gives the protein CASSDLAGGPVKFF. The V call is TRBV19, the J call TRBJ2-1; TRBD2 agrees at 12 bases. CDR1 and CDR2 from the germline V gene are LNHDA and SQIVND (reference sequence). The V segment lost 6 bases and the J segment 16 bases; nucleotides outside the gene matches: 13. The CDR3 contains 14 residues.

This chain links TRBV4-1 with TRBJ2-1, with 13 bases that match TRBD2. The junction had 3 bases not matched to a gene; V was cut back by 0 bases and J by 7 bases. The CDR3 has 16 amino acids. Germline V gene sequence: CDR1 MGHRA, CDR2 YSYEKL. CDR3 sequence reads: CASSQEGLAGRNEQFF. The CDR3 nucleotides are TGCGCCAGCAGCCAAGAGGGACTAGCGGGGCGGAATGAGCAGTTCTTC.